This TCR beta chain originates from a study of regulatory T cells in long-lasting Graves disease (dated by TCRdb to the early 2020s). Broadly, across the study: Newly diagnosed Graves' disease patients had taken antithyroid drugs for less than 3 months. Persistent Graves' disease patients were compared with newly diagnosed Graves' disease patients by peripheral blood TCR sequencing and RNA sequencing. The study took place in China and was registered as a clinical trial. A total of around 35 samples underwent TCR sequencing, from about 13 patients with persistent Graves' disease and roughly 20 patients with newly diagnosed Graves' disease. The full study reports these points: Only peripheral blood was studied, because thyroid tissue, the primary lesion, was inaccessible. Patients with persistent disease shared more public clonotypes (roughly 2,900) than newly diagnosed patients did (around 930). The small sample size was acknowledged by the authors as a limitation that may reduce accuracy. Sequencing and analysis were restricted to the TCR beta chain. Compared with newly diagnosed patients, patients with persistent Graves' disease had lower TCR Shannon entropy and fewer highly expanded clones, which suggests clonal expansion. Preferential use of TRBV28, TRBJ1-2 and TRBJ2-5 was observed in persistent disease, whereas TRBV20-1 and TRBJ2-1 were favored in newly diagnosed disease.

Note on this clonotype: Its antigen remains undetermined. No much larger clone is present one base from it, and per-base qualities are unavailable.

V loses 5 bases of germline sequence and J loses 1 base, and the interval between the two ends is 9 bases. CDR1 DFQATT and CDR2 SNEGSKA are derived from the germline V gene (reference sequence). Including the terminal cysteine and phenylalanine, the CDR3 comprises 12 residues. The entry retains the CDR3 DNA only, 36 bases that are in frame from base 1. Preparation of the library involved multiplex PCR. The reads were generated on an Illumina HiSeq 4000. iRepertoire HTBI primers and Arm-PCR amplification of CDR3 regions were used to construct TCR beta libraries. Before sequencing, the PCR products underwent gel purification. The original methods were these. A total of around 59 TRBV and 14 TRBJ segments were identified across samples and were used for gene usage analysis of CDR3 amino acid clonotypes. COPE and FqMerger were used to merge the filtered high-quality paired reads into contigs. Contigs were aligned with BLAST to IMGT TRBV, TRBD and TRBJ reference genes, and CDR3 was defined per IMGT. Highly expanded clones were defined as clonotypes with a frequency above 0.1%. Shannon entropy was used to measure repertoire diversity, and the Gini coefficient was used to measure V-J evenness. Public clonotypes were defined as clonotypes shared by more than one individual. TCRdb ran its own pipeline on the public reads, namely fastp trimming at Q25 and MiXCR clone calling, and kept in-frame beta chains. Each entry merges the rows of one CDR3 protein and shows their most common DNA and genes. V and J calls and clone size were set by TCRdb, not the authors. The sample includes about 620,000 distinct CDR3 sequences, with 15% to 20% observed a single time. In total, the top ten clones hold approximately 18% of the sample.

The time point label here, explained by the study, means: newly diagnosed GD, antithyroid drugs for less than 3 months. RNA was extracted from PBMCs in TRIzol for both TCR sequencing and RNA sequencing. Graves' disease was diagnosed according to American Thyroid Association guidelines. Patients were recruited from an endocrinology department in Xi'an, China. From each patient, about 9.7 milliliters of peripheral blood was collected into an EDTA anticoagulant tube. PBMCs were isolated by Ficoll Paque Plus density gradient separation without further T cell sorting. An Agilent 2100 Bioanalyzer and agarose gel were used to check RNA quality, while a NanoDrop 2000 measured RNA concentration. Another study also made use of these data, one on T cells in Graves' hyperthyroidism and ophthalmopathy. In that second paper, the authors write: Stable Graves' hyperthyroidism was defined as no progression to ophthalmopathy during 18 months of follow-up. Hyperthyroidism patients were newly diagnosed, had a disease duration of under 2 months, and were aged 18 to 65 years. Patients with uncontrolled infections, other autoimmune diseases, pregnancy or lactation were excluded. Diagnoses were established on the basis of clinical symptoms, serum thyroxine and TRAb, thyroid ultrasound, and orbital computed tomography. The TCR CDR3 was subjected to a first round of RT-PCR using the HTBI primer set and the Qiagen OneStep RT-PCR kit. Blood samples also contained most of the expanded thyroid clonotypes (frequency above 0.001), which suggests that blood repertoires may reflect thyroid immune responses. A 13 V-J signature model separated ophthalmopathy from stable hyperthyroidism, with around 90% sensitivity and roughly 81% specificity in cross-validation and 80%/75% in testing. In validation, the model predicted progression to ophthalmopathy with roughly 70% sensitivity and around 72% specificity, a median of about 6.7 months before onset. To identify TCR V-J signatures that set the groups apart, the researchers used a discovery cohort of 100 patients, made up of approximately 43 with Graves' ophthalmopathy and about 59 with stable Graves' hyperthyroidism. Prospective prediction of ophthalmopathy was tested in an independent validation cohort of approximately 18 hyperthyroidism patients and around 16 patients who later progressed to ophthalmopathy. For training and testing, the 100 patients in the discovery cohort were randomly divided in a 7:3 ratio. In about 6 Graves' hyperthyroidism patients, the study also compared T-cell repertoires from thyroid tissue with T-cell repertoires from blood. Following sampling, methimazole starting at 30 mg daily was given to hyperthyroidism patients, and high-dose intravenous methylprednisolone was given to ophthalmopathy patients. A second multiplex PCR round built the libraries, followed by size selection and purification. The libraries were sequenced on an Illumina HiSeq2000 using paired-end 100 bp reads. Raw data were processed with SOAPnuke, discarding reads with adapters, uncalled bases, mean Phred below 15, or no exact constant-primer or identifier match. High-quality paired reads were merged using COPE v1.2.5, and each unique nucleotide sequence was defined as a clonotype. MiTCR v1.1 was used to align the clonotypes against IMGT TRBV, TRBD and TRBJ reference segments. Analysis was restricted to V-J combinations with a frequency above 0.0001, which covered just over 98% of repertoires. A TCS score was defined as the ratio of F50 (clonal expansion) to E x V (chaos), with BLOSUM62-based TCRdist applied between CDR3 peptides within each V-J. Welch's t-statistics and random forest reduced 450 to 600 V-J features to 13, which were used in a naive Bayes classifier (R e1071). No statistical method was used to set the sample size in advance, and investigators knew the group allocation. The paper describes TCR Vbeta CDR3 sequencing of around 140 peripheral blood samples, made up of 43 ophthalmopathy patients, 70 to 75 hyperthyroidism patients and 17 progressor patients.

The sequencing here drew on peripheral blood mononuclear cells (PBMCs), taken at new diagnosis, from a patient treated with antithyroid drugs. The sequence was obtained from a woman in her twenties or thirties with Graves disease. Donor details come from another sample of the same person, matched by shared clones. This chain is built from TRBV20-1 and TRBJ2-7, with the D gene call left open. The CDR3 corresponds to CSALRVSYEQYF. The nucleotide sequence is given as TGCAGTGCTCTGAGAGTATCCTACGAGCAGTACTTC.